The entry below gives a single T cell receptor beta chain sequence along with its context. Its antigen is undetermined. The data belong to a study of OX40 agonist ivuxolimab in advanced cancers. Overall study context: The dose-escalation group included hepatocellular carcinoma, melanoma, renal cell carcinoma and head and neck cancer. A history of anti-PD-1, anti-PD-L1 or anti-CTLA-4 therapy was acceptable, and approximately 39% had some. Findings and caveats of the study: CD4+ and CD8+ T cells in blood underwent clonal expansion by week 6 at 0.1 to 3.0 mg/kg.

Using immunoSEQ multiplex PCR, the repertoire was profiled, and TCRdb retains in-frame clones only, with some absent. Among 60,000 to 65,000 clones listed, about 93% were seen once. This CDR3 is built from 15 residues. Germline values: CDR1 SGDLS, CDR2 YYNGEE. V lost 3 bases and J lost 6, with 19 bases in between. Source: CD4+ or CD8+ T cells sorted from blood, taken in a trial of the OX40 agonist ivuxolimab. The TCR was taken from an adult with an advanced solid tumor such as melanoma, head and neck, liver or kidney cancer. This chain joins TRBV9 and TRBJ2-7, with D possibly TRBD1 on 6 matching bases. This CDR3 is CASSAGPLTGSEQYF. As DNA, the CDR3 is TGTGCCAGCAGCGCAGGCCCTCTGACAGGTTCCGAGCAGTACTTC.